These 13 T cell receptor beta chains were sequenced from one sample in a study of vaccination effects on CD4 cells after COVID-19. In the ViraFEST assay, antigen-specific CD4+ clonotypes were identified by expansion after peptide-pool stimulation. After around ten days in culture, the CD4+ T cells were isolated. Of the BNT162b2 and mRNA-1273 vaccines, participants received two doses of one or the other. Some clones are missing from TCRdb's copy, which holds only in-frame ones; the method was immunoSEQ multiplex PCR. The repertoire holds about 46,000 clones, with under 85% as singletons. These TCRs' antigens remain unknown. The specimen was CD4+ T cells from PBMCs cultured with HCoV-OC43 spike peptides, collected after COVID-19 vaccination. Sample subset: HCoV-OC43 spike overlapping peptide pool stimulation. The receptors here all came from a human donor who received a COVID-19 vaccine.

The J gene is TRBJ2-5, the V gene TRBV6-5, with TRBD1 as a possible D gene (5 bases). The CDR3 runs to 13 residues. Germline lookup yields CDR1 MNHEY and CDR2 SVGAGI. V gave up 6 bases and J gave up 2 bases, with 10 bases separating them. The CDR3 sequence is CASRVRVQETQYF. CDR3 coding DNA: TGTGCCAGCAGGGTCAGGGTACAAGAGACCCAGTACTTC.

The chain links TRBV11-2 to TRBJ2-3; 10 positions match TRBD2. The length of the CDR3 is 16 residues. V gave up 1 base and J gave up 1 base; unmatched junction bases: 2. Looked up from germline, CDR1 is SGHAT and CDR2 is FQNNGV. CDR3 nucleotides: TGTGCCAGCAGCTTAGTAGCGGGGGGTGGCACAGATACGCAGTATTTT. This encodes CASSLVAGGGTDTQYF.

The chain couples TRBV3-1 (or the pseudogene TRBV3-2) to TRBJ2-3, with D perhaps matching TRBD2 (6 bases). The CDR3 has 13 amino acids. Deletions cut 3 bases from V and 5 bases from J, with 9 bases between. The germline V gene has CDR1 LGHDT and CDR2 YNNKEL (reference sequence). DNA of the CDR3: TGTGCCAGCAGCCACGGGGGTCGAGATACGCAGTATTTT. It is translated as CASSHGGRDTQYF.

The table lists this clone with a few counts. This chain joins TRBV5-1 and TRBJ2-3, with 7 bases identical to TRBD2. Germline trimming cut 4 bases from V and 0 bases from J; bases unmatched to any gene: 8. CDR1 and CDR2 from the germline V gene are SGHRS and YFSETQ. CDR3 length: 16 residues. This CDR3 reads CASSGGTNPSTDTQYF. CDR3 DNA: TGCGCCAGCAGCGGGGGGACTAACCCTAGCACAGATACGCAGTATTTT. Full variable domain (missing parts from reference TRBV5-1 and TRBJ2-3): KAGVTQTPRYLIKTRGQQVTLSCSPISGHRSVSWYQQTPGQGLQFLFEYFSETQRNKGNFPGRFSGRQFSNSRSEMNVSTLELGDSALYLCASSGGTNPSTDTQYFGPGTRLTVL.

This sequence joins TRBV6-2 or TRBV6-3 and TRBJ1-5; D may be TRBD1 (6 bases). Trimming stripped 2 bases from V and 8 bases from J, with 13 bases between. Germline V gene sequence: CDR1 MNHEY, CDR2 SVGEGT. The CDR3 runs 14 residues. The CDR3 loop is CASSYAGTTKPQHF. CDR3 sequence (DNA): TGTGCCAGCAGTTACGCCGGGACAACGAAGCCCCAGCATTTT.

The chain is built from TRBV7-2 and TRBJ1-5; 7 bases are shared with TRBD1. The germline gives CDR1 SGHTA, CDR2 FQGNSA. This CDR3 has 12 residues. V was clipped by 5 bases and J by 9 bases; unmatched bases: 4. The CDR3 spells CASSRQGGPQHF. CDR3 in DNA: TGTGCCAGCAGCAGACAGGGTGGGCCCCAGCATTTT.

The chain links TRBV10-1 to TRBJ2-2; TRBD2 matches 9 bases. In germline, CDR1 is WNHNN, CDR2 SYGVQD (reference sequence). V lost 0 bases, J lost 5 bases, and 10 bases stayed unmatched. The CDR3 has 18 residues. CDR3 nucleotides: TGCGCCAGCAGTGAGTCGCTAGCGGGACGGGAGGAAACCGGGGAGCTGTTTTTT. Translating it yields CASSESLAGREETGELFF.

This clone was found a few times. The V call is TRBV29-1, the J call TRBJ2-7, with TRBD1 identical over 10 bases. CDR1 and CDR2 (germline): SQVTM, ANQGSEA. Germline trimming cut 7 bases from V and 2 bases from J; bases unmatched to any gene: 5. This CDR3 comprises 13 residues. CDR3 bases: TGCAGCGGGCTTGGACAGGGGGCCTACGAGCAGTACTTC. As protein: CSGLGQGAYEQYF.

V gene TRBV18 combines with J gene TRBJ1-3, with D perhaps matching TRBD1 (5 bases). This CDR3 region has 17 residues. Trimming removed 2 bases at V and 0 bases at J, with 14 bases between. Germline V gives CDR1 KGHSH, CDR2 LQKENI. The CDR3, as DNA: TGTGCCAGCTCACCAAGGATGACAGCCAGCTCTGGAAACACCATATATTTT. It encodes CASSPRMTASSGNTIYF.

The V call is TRBV6-5, the J call TRBJ1-3; D is unresolved. V lost 2 bases, J lost 0 bases, and 8 bases lay in between. CDR1 and CDR2 from the germline V gene are MNHEY and SVGAGI. CDR3 size: 15 residues. Here the CDR3 reads CASSYGQFSGNTIYF. CDR3 nucleotide sequence: TGTGCCAGCAGTTACGGGCAGTTCTCTGGAAACACCATATATTTT.

This chain joins TRBV6-5 and TRBJ1-1; D is uncertain. V lost 7 bases and J 1 base, leaving 13 bases between the germline ends. This CDR3 is 14 amino acids long. Germline-derived CDR1 and CDR2 are MNHEY and SVGAGI. The CDR3 loop is CASTLGSRNTEAFF. CDR3 bases: TGTGCCAGCACTTTAGGTTCCAGGAACACTGAAGCTTTCTTT.

The chain employs TRBV28 and TRBJ1-1; no clear D gene. The germline CDR1 and CDR2 sequences are MDHEN and SYDVKM. V lost 2 bases and J 3 bases, leaving 13 bases between the germline ends. The CDR3 runs to 15 residues. The CDR3 here is CASSLVSFSDTEAFF. CDR3 nucleotide sequence: TGTGCCAGCAGTTTAGTATCTTTTTCGGACACTGAAGCTTTCTTT.

CDR3 nucleotides: TGTGCCAGCAGTGAAGCGACATATCAGCCCCAGCATTTT. Its translation: CASSEATYQPQHF. This chain joins TRBV2 and TRBJ1-5; D is unresolved. The CDR3 consists of 13 residues. V was cut by 0 bases and J by 5 bases, with 5 bases left in between. Germline CDR1 SNHLY, CDR2 FYNNEI. The variable domain in full, with the rest retrieved from reference TRBV2 and TRBJ1-5, is EPEVTQTPSHQVTQMGQEVILRCVPISNHLYFYWYRQILGQKVEFLVSFYNNEISEKSEIFDDQFSVERPDGSNFTLKIRSTKLEDSAMYFCASSEATYQPQHFGDGTRLSIL.